This is a list of T cell receptor beta chains from one sample in a study of tumor and adjacent non-tumor tissue in lung cancer. TCRdb called the multiplex PCR reads again in MiXCR, with one record for every CDR3 protein. The repertoire holds about 140,000 distinct CDR3 sequences, with about 71% as singletons. Source material: lung tumor tissue. These receptors came from a man aged 55 to 70 with small cell lung cancer. Each CDR3 is given with its conserved first and last residue. D genes are given only for firm matches. Expanded clones get a size class; other rows say once, few or many, or leave the size out.

J	size	D	V	DNA	CDR3
TRBJ2-3	NA	NA	TRBV29-1	TGCAGCGTTGCCGGGACGGATAGGACTATACCAGATACGCAATATTTT	CSVAGTDRTIPDTQYF
TRBJ2-3	NA	NA	TRBV11-2	TGTGCCAGCATCAAGCGAAAGGGGACAGATACGCAGTATTTT	CASIKRKGTDTQYF
TRBJ2-2	medium-sized	TRBD1	TRBV6-2/TRBV6-3	TGTGCCAGCAGTTACGCGGGACAGGGGGCTGCCGGGGAGCTGTTTTTT	CASSYAGQGAAGELFF
TRBJ2-2	NA	NA	TRBV6-5	TGTGCCAGCAGCCCCAGCAGGCTCACCGGGGAGCTGTTTTTT	CASSPSRLTGELFF
TRBJ1-1	NA	NA	TRBV2	TGTGCCAGCATCTGGGTTTCGAACACTGAAGCTTTCTTT	CASIWVSNTEAFF
TRBJ2-3	NA	NA	TRBV20-1	TGTGGTGCTAGAGGGCCTCAAGGTAGCACAGATACGCAGTATTTT	CGARGPQGSTDTQYF
TRBJ2-5	many	TRBD2	TRBV11-2	TGTGCCAGCAGCTTCAAAAGGGCGGGAGACATCCAAGAGACCCAGTACTTC	CASSFKRAGDIQETQYF
TRBJ2-1	NA	NA	TRBV6-6	TGTACCAGTAGTTACGGAGGGGACAATGAGCAGTTCTTC	CTSSYGGDNEQFF
TRBJ1-1	NA	TRBD1	TRBV6-2/TRBV6-3	TGTGCCAGCAGTTACGCAGGACAGGGGGCGAACACTGAAGCTTTCTTT	CASSYAGQGANTEAFF
TRBJ1-2	NA	NA	TRBV11-2	TGTGCCAGCTGCTTAGTGCTATACTATGGCTACACCTTC	CASCLVLYYGYTF
TRBJ2-1	NA	TRBD1	TRBV29-1	TGCAGCTTGGGAAGGGGGCCACTCAATGAGCAGTTCTTC	CSLGRGPLNEQFF
TRBJ1-6	NA	TRBD1	TRBV6-5	TGTGCCAGCAGAACCTACAGGGGTGTTAATTCACCCCTCCACTTT	CASRTYRGVNSPLHF
TRBJ1-4	NA	TRBD1	TRBV5-1	TGCGCCAGCAGCCCCGGGACAGGGGCTTTCGGAGTCAATGGAAAACTGTTTTTT	CASSPGTGAFGVNGKLFF
TRBJ2-1	NA	TRBD1	TRBV5-1	TGCGCCAGCAGCTTGGCAGGGGGCACCTACAATGAGCAGTTCTTC	CASSLAGGTYNEQFF
TRBJ2-5	NA	NA	TRBV20-1	TGCAGCGCTAGTCCGCCGGCAGGGTCGGAGACCCAGTACTTC	CSASPPAGSETQYF
TRBJ2-1	NA	TRBD2	TRBV20-1	TGCAGTGCTAGAGATCTAGCGGGAGGGCCAGATGAGCAGTTCTTC	CSARDLAGGPDEQFF
TRBJ2-7	NA	TRBD2	TRBV30	TGTGCCTGGAGGACCTGGACTAGCGGAGGTAATGAGCAGTACTTC	CAWRTWTSGGNEQYF
TRBJ2-3	NA	NA	TRBV6-2/TRBV6-3	TGTACCAGCACCCCTCTGGGAGGCACAGATACGCAGTATTTT	CTSTPLGGTDTQYF
TRBJ1-5	few	NA	TRBV12-3/TRBV12-4	TGCGCCAGCAGCTTGGGTTCTAGCAATCAGCCCCAGCATTTT	CASSLGSSNQPQHF
TRBJ2-2	NA	NA	TRBV14	TGTGCCAGCAGCCTGGGATCCTCTCATCCCGGGGAGCTGTTTTTT	CASSLGSSHPGELFF
TRBJ1-2	NA	TRBD1	TRBV20-1	TGCAGTGCCGTAACGGGACAGCCCTCGCCGAGAGGCTACACCTTC	CSAVTGQPSPRGYTF
TRBJ2-5	NA	TRBD2	TRBV12-3/TRBV12-4	TGTGCCAGGAGCCCAGCAGCGGGAAGGGTGGTAGAGACCCAGTACTTC	CARSPAAGRVVETQYF
TRBJ1-6	NA	NA	TRBV4-1	TGCGCCAACGGCCAAGGGGCGAACTATAATTCACCCCTCCACTTT	CANGQGANYNSPLHF
TRBJ2-1	NA	NA	TRBV11-2	TGTATCAGCAGATTCACAGGGCAGAATGAGCAGTTCTTC	CISRFTGQNEQFF
TRBJ2-5	NA	NA	TRBV12-3/TRBV12-4	TGTGTCAGCAGGCCGGGGACGAGGAGGGAAACCCAGTACTTC	CVSRPGTRRETQYF
TRBJ1-4	many	TRBD1	TRBV10-3	TGTGCCATCAGTCCGGGACAGATTATTGCAACTAATGAAAAACTGTTTTTT	CAISPGQIIATNEKLFF
TRBJ2-3	NA	NA	TRBV20-1	TGCAGTCGAGTACGGATAGCAGAAATCACAGATACGCAGTATTTT	CSRVRIAEITDTQYF
TRBJ2-1	few	TRBD2	TRBV7-3	TGTGCCAGCAGCTTAGCTAGCGGGAGCTCCTACAATGAGCAGTTCTTC	CASSLASGSSYNEQFF
TRBJ2-1	NA	TRBD1	TRBV27	TGTGCCAGCAGTCAACAGGGGGCGGGATACAATGAGCAGTTCTTC	CASSQQGAGYNEQFF
TRBJ1-1	NA	NA	TRBV18	TGTGCCAGCTCACCACCGACAGGCGTTGCAGCTTTCTTT	CASSPPTGVAAFF
TRBJ2-1	NA	TRBD2	TRBV7-8	TGTGCCAGCGGCTTAGTGGCGGGAGATTACAATGAGCAGTTCTTC	CASGLVAGDYNEQFF
TRBJ1-2	NA	TRBD1	TRBV4-1	TGCACCAGCAGGACCGGGACAGGCTTTAACCATGGCTACACCTTC	CTSRTGTGFNHGYTF
TRBJ2-1	NA	NA	TRBV12-3/TRBV12-4	TGTGCCAGCAGTTTCCCGCGGATCTCCTACAACGAGCAGTTATTC	CASSFPRISYNEQLF
TRBJ2-2	NA	NA	TRBV5-6	TGTGCCAGCAGCTTTCAAGACATCACCGGGGAGCTGTTTTTT	CASSFQDITGELFF
TRBJ2-7	few	NA	TRBV6-5	TGTGCCAGCAGTCCCAAGTCCGGGGTGGTATACGAGCAGTACTTC	CASSPKSGVVYEQYF
TRBJ2-1	once	TRBD2	TRBV20-1	TGCAGTGCTAGAGGACTAGCGGGAGTGTGCAATGAGCAGTTCTTC	CSARGLAGVCNEQFF
TRBJ2-1	NA	TRBD2	TRBV20-1	TGCAGTGCTAGAGCACTAGCGGGAGCCGGCAATGAGCAGTTCTTC	CSARALAGAGNEQFF
TRBJ2-7	NA	NA	TRBV11-3	TGTGCCAGCAGCTCTAAGCGGGCCTCCGATGGCGAGCAGTACTTC	CASSSKRASDGEQYF
TRBJ2-1	NA	NA	TRBV18	TGTGCCAGCTCACCATCGGGGGCAACCTACAATGAGCAGTTCTTC	CASSPSGATYNEQFF
TRBJ1-2	NA	NA	TRBV6-6	TGTGCCAGCAGTCACTTTCCTGTTGGGGGGGATGGCTATGGCTACACCTTC	CASSHFPVGGDGYGYTF
TRBJ2-2	once	NA	TRBV20-1	TGCAATGCTAGTCCTCAGGGGCGAGACACCGGGGAGCTGTTTTTT	CNASPQGRDTGELFF
TRBJ2-7	NA	TRBD2	TRBV19	TGTGCCAGCCGGACTAGCTCGGACTACGAGCAGTACTTC	CASRTSSDYEQYF
TRBJ2-1	NA	NA	TRBV11-2	TGTGACAGCAGTGTCAATGAGCAATTCTTC	CDSSVNEQFF
TRBJ1-1	NA	TRBD1	TRBV28	TGTGCCAACACAGGGGCCTACACTGAAGCTTTCTTT	CANTGAYTEAFF
TRBJ1-2	NA	NA	TRBV20-1	TGCAGTGCTTGGGGCGGCGAGGGGTGGTATGACCACACCTTC	CSAWGGEGWYDHTF
TRBJ1-1	NA	NA	TRBV30	TGTGCCTGGACGGCTGGCAACACTGAAGCTTTCTTT	CAWTAGNTEAFF
TRBJ2-6	NA	NA	TRBV11-2	TGTGCCAGCAGCTCATTCGGGGCGAGCTATGGGGCCAACGTCCTGACTTTC	CASSSFGASYGANVLTF
TRBJ2-1	NA	NA	TRBV4-1	TGCGCCAGCACCCATGGGACATGGGCCCTTAATGAGCAGTTCTTC	CASTHGTWALNEQFF
TRBJ1-5	once	NA	TRBV28	TGTGCCAGCAGGAGGATGATAGGGGGTTATGAGCCCCAGCATTTT	CASRRMIGGYEPQHF
TRBJ2-3	many	NA	TRBV5-5	TGTGCCAGCAGCTTGTCGGCGGGCACAGATACGCAGTATTTT	CASSLSAGTDTQYF
TRBJ2-1	few	NA	TRBV20-1	TGCAGTGCTAGGGCCCACTCCTACAATGAGCAGTTCTTC	CSARAHSYNEQFF
TRBJ2-1	NA	NA	TRBV11-2	TGTGCCAGCAGCTTTTTGCTAGGGACAAGTGGGAATGAGCAGTTCTTC	CASSFLLGTSGNEQFF
TRBJ2-1	NA	TRBD2	TRBV20-1	TGCAATGCTAGAGGTAGACGGGACTACCGGTTATCCCTATCCTACAATGAGCAGTTCTTC	CNARGRRDYRLSLSYNEQFF
TRBJ2-5	few	NA	TRBV11-3	TGTGCCAGCAGCGGGGGGATTGGGGGGACCCAGTACTTC	CASSGGIGGTQYF